This record looks at one T cell receptor (beta chain) sequence and its context. TCR beta CDR3 regions were amplified from RNA transcripts. HTBI primers served in a first-round RT-PCR, which a second-round multiplex PCR followed. Each CDR3 protein is one row after TCRdb ran MiXCR on the multiplex PCR reads. This table holds 650,000 to 900,000 distinct CDR3 sequences, 40% found once. The record originates from a study of Graves' ophthalmopathy and Graves' hyperthyroidism. Trimming pared 1 base from V and 5 bases from J, leaving 11 bases between. Germline lookup yields CDR1 LNHDA and CDR2 SQIVND (reference sequence). The CDR3 is made up of 15 amino acids. Other autoimmune disease, uncontrolled infection, pregnancy and lactation led to exclusion.

The receptor was derived from an adult man with Graves' ophthalmopathy. This chain links TRBV19 with TRBJ2-2; either TRBD1 or TRBD2 may fit D (5 bases each). Sequenced: peripheral blood. DNA of the CDR3: TGTGCCAGTAGTATAGTACAGCGGACAACCGGGGAGCTGTTTTTT. Its translation is CASSIVQRTTGELFF.